These 11 T cell receptor beta chains originate from one sample sequenced in a study of blood T cell repertoires in COVID-19. Assay: immunoSEQ multiplex PCR; the TCRdb copy retains only in-frame clones and omits some. The sample consists of some 490,000 clones, 75% to 90% of them appearing once. The sequencing sample was made of peripheral blood. The receptor set was obtained from a human donor in a cohort sampled during active COVID-19.

This clone was picked up one time. The V call is TRBV7-3, the J call TRBJ2-1; 11 bases fit TRBD2. Looked up from germline, CDR1 is SGHTA and CDR2 is FQGTGA. The trim removed 5 bases at V and 6 bases at J, leaving 12 bases unmatched. CDR3 size: 17 residues. CDR3 nucleotide sequence: TGTGCCAGCAGCACGGGAGGGACTAGCGGCCGAGGCAATGAGCAGTTCTTC. It yields the protein CASSTGGTSGRGNEQFF. The full variable domain, in which reference TRBV7-3 and TRBJ2-1 provide the parts outside the CDR3, is GAGVSQTPSNKVTEKGKYVELRCDPISGHTALYWYRQSLGQGPEFLIYFQGTGAADDSGLPNDRFFAVRPEGSVSTLKIQRTERGDSAVYLCASSTGGTSGRGNEQFFGPGTRLTVL.

The chain joins TRBV7-8 to TRBJ1-2; D might be TRBD1 (5 bases). The CDR3 consists of 13 residues. The germline gives CDR1 SGHVS, CDR2 FQNEAQ. Deletions cut 3 bases from V and 6 bases from J, with 11 bases between. The CDR3 reads CASSFPGHHGYTF. In nucleotides, the CDR3 is TGTGCCAGCAGCTTTCCAGGACATCATGGCTACACCTTC.

V gene TRBV24-1 combines with J gene TRBJ2-5; the match to TRBD1 covers 10 bases. Germline trimming cut 1 base from V and 5 bases from J; bases unmatched to any gene: 6. This CDR3 contains 16 residues. Per the germline V gene, CDR1 is KGHDR and CDR2 is SFDVKD. The CDR3 coding sequence is TGTGCCACCAGTGATTTACCGGGACAGGGGAGGGAGACCCAGTACTTC. Amino acid sequence: CATSDLPGQGRETQYF.

This chain links TRBV7-6 with TRBJ2-7, with 14 bases matching TRBD2. Germline V gives CDR1 SGHVS, CDR2 FNYEAQ. With V trimmed by 5 bases and J by 1 base, 10 bases remained unmatched. This CDR3 is built from 18 residues. This chain's CDR3 is CASSQPGTSGSKSYEQYF. The CDR3 DNA follows: TGTGCCAGCAGCCAGCCCGGGACTAGCGGGAGTAAATCCTACGAGCAGTACTTC.

The V gene is TRBV19, the J gene TRBJ2-1, with D possibly being TRBD1 (5 bases). CDR3 length equals 13 residues. The V gene's germline CDR1 is LNHDA and CDR2 SQIVND (reference sequence). The V end was cut by 5 bases, the J end by 8 bases, with 13 bases between. CDR3 sequence: CASSQPLGHEQFF. The DNA of the CDR3 is TGTGCCAGTAGTCAACCCCTGGGGCATGAGCAGTTCTTC.

The genes are TRBV27 and TRBJ2-5; perhaps TRBD1 as D (5 bases). V lost 3 bases and J 4 bases, leaving 9 bases between the germline ends. The germline gives CDR1 MNHEY, CDR2 SMNVEV (reference sequence). There are 13 residues in the CDR3. The CDR3, as DNA: TGTGCCAGCAGTTTCAGGGAACCAGAGACCCAGTACTTC. Residues: CASSFREPETQYF.

The chain has TRBV6-1 and TRBJ2-3; D might be TRBD2 (5 bases). Germline V gives CDR1 MNHNS, CDR2 SASEGT. Trimming shortened V by 4 bases and J by 2 bases, and 16 bases separated the two germline ends. The CDR3 spans 16 residues. The DNA of the CDR3 is TGTGCCAGCAGTGCGCTTCAAGGACTCCTCACAGATACGCAGTATTTT. This encodes CASSALQGLLTDTQYF.

This clone has a handful of counts. This chain uses TRBV18 with TRBJ1-5; tentatively, D is TRBD1 (5 bases). V lost 6 bases and J 3 bases, leaving 15 bases between the germline ends. From germline, CDR1 is KGHSH and CDR2 LQKENI. This CDR3 has 15 residues. The CDR3 loop is CASSPTQGDNQPQHF. The CDR3 coding sequence is TGTGCCAGCTCCCCCACGCAGGGCGACAATCAGCCCCAGCATTTT.

This chain links TRBV3-1 (or the pseudogene TRBV3-2) with TRBJ1-4; the match to TRBD1 covers 9 bases. The germline gives CDR1 LGHDT, CDR2 YNNKEL (reference sequence). This CDR3 is 14 amino acids long. The trim removed 4 bases at V and 7 bases at J, leaving 4 bases unmatched. The CDR3 DNA sequence: TGTGCCAGCAGCCGTGGACAGGGGAGTGAAAAACTGTTTTTT. Translating gives CASSRGQGSEKLFF.

The chain has TRBV27 and TRBJ2-3, with D unclear. The CDR3 contains 13 residues. V gave up 4 bases and J gave up 0 bases, with 5 bases separating them. The germline CDR1 and CDR2 sequences are MNHEY and SMNVEV (reference sequence). This CDR3 reads CASSSLSTDTQYF. The CDR3, as DNA: TGTGCCAGCAGTTCTTTAAGCACAGATACGCAGTATTTT.

This chain joins TRBV7-3 and TRBJ2-1; the match to TRBD2 covers 13 bases. From germline, CDR1 is SGHTA and CDR2 FQGTGA. With 6 bases clipped from V and 9 bases from J, the junction kept 11 bases outside the gene matches. The CDR3 loop spans 16 amino acids. CDR3 bases: TGTGCCAGCAGATTCTCCGGGACTAGCGGGACGGGTGAGCAGTTCTTC. Translation: CASRFSGTSGTGEQFF.